The clone carrying this T cell receptor (beta chain) was recorded many times. This sample stems from a study of T cells in Graves' hyperthyroidism and ophthalmopathy. The CDR3 covers 15 residues. The J segment lost 7 bases and the V segment lost 2 bases, leaving 3 bases of the junction unmatched. Germline assignment: CDR1 SGHTA and CDR2 FQGTGA. Amplification targeted TCR beta CDR3 regions from RNA transcripts. During a first-round RT-PCR of the TCR CDR3, the HTBI primer set was used. TCRdb re-analysed the multiplex PCR reads in MiXCR, keeping a single row per CDR3 protein. The sample yields fewer than 650,000 distinct CDR3 sequences, 14% seen once.

The receptor's source is a woman aged 35 to 49 with Graves' hyperthyroidism. The chain employs TRBV7-3 and TRBJ2-1, with TRBD2 matching 12 bases. Material: blood. CDR3 residues: CASSLLAGGWNEQFF. In DNA form, the CDR3 reads TGTGCCAGCAGCTTACTAGCGGGAGGGTGGAATGAGCAGTTCTTC.